There are a few counts of the clone carrying this T cell receptor beta chain. The CDR3 contains 16 residues. Per germline, CDR1 SSHAT and CDR2 FNYEAQ (reference sequence). Trimming took 1 base from V and 5 from J, leaving 14 bases between them. Treatment specified: preoperative locoregional IRX-2 cytokine immunotherapy. Patients received preoperative, locoregional IRX-2 cytokine immunotherapy in a phase Ib study. Method: immunoSEQ multiplex PCR; TCRdb's copy keeps in-frame clones and lacks some. The table has around 95,000 clones, around 86% seen once. This sample is part of a study of preoperative IRX-2 immunotherapy in early breast cancer.

This material consisted of tumor tissue, taken after IRX-2 immunotherapy. This clonotype was sampled from a human donor with breast cancer. This rearrangement joins TRBV7-7 to TRBJ1-4, with D possibly TRBD1 on 6 matching bases. The CDR3 region has the DNA TGTGCCAGCAGCTTAGATCTCGGGGGGCTGAATGAAAAACTGTTTTTT. It translates to CASSLDLGGLNEKLFF. Drawing the rest from reference TRBV7-7 and TRBJ1-4, the complete variable domain is GAGVSQSPRYKVTKRGQDVTLRCDPISSHATLYWYQQALGQGPEFLTYFNYEAQPDKSGLPSDRFSAERPEGSISTLTIQRTEQRDSAMYRCASSLDLGGLNEKLFFGSGTQLSVL.